This TCR beta chain emerged from a study of blood T cell repertoires in COVID-19. Looking at the study overall: COVID-19 samples collected from the United States, Italy and Spain covered acute and convalescent phases. From T cells, B-cell-depleted T cells, or PBMCs came the material, which was cDNA or gDNA.

The protocol was immunoSEQ multiplex PCR, while the TCRdb copy is restricted to in-frame clones and leaves out a portion. Of roughly 230,000 clones in the sample, 75% to 90% were seen once. This CDR3 is 13 amino acids long. Trimming removed 3 bases from V and 7 bases from J; junction bases left unmatched: 4. The chain links TRBV12-3 or TRBV12-4 to TRBJ1-2; 8 nucleotides align to TRBD1. This sequence was found in a man in his forties with acute or convalescent COVID-19. Sequencing was performed on peripheral blood. Written as DNA, the CDR3 is TGTGCCAGCAGTTTTGCAGGGGGCCCTGGCTACACCTTC. Translated, it gives CASSFAGGPGYTF.